This entry concerns a single TCR beta chain. This specimen comes from a study of blood T cell repertoires in COVID-19. Turning to the study itself: Samples representing acute and convalescent COVID-19 were sourced from the United States, Italy and Spain. The cDNA or gDNA used as material had been derived from T cells, B-cell-depleted T cells, or PBMCs.

Per the authors' pipeline: Using reference gene primer amplification, nucleated cell counts were estimated. Some clones are missing from TCRdb's copy, which holds only in-frame ones; the method was immunoSEQ multiplex PCR. That table furnishes V, J and clone size, whereas the DNA furnished D and trimming. The repertoire holds hundreds of thousands of clones, with around 90% as singletons. Sequencing input: peripheral blood. The sequence derives from a woman aged 45-59 years who had recovered from COVID-19.

Written as DNA, the CDR3 is TGTGCCAGCAGCCCCCAGACTGGAGAAGCTTTCTTT. Protein: CASSPQTGEAFF. The rearrangement links TRBV3-1 (or the pseudogene TRBV3-2) to TRBJ1-1, with unresolved D. Trimming stripped 4 bases from V and 8 bases from J, with 11 bases between. The germline CDR1 and CDR2 sequences are LGHDT and YNNKEL (reference sequence). This CDR3 spans 12 amino acids.